Described below is a single T cell receptor (beta chain) sequence and its context. The sample originates from a study of blood T cell repertoires in COVID-19. Study information: From T cells, B-cell-depleted T cells, or PBMCs came the material, which was cDNA or gDNA.

In the original analysis: Estimation of nucleated cell counts was performed using reference gene primer amplification. Only in-frame clones appear in the TCRdb table, and some are missing; sequencing was by immunoSEQ multiplex PCR. V, J and clone size reflect that table, while D and trimming were determined from the DNA. The sample holds roughly 260,000 clones; about nine tenths are singletons and the top ten take just over 2.5%. Seattle enrolled patients during active infection and tracked them longitudinally. From germline, CDR1 is SGHRS and CDR2 YFSETQ. This CDR3 region has 13 residues. Trimming stripped 2 bases from V and 1 base from J, with 6 bases between.

The J gene is TRBJ1-1, the V gene TRBV5-1; D is undetermined. Material: peripheral blood. The receptor's source is a young adult with COVID-19, enrolled during active disease. Here the CDR3 DNA reads TGCGCCAGCAGCTTACCAGGGAACACTGAAGCTTTCTTT. Translated, it gives CASSLPGNTEAFF.